The entry below describes one T cell receptor beta chain. The V and J ends lost 3 bases and 0 bases respectively, with 6 bases between them. This CDR3 region has 12 residues. Per the germline V gene, CDR1 is GTSNPN and CDR2 is SVGIG (reference sequence). The data are from a study of tumor-infiltrating lymphocytes in primary liver carcinoma. From approximately 20-30 mg of unsorted bulk tissue, DNA and RNA were co-extracted together. A primer matching the constant region was used to make TCR beta cDNA from 500 to 650 ng of total RNA. Slightly modified ARM-PCR served as the procedure for the TCR beta libraries. These libraries came from three rounds of nested multiplex PCR. The first two PCR rounds used TRBV1-TRBV30 forward primers with a C-beta reverse primer, around 10 cycles each. MiXCR was run by TCRdb on the multiplex PCR reads, yielding one entry per CDR3 protein. Of 95,000 to 150,000 distinct CDR3 sequences in the sample, roughly three fifths were seen once.

The TCR sequence derives from a woman aged 60-75 years with primary liver carcinoma and hepatitis B virus infection. Sequenced material: liver tumor tissue from sampling region 3. The subset here: tumor region T3, left-lateral pole. The genes are TRBV30 and TRBJ2-7, with D unclear. CDR3 DNA sequence: TGTGCCTGGAGGGCCTACTCCTACGAGCAGTACTTC. It translates to CAWRAYSYEQYF.